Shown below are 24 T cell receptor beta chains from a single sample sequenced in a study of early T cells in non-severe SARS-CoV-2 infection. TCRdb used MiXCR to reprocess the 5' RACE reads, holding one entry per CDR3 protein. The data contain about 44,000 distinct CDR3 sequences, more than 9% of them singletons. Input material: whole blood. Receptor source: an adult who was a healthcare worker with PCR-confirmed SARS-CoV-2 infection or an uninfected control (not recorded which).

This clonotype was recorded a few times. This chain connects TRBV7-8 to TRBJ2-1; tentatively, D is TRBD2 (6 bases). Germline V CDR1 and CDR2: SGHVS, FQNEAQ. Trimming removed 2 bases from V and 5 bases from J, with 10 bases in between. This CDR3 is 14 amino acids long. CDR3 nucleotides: TGTGCCAGCAGCTTATCGGGACTCAACAATGAGCAGTTCTTC. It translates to CASSLSGLNNEQFF.

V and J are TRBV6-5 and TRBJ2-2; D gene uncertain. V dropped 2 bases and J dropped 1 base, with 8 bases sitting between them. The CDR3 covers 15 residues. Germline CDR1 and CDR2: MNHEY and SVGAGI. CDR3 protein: CASSYDFLNTGELFF. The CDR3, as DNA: TGTGCCAGCAGTTACGACTTTTTGAACACCGGGGAGCTGTTTTTT.

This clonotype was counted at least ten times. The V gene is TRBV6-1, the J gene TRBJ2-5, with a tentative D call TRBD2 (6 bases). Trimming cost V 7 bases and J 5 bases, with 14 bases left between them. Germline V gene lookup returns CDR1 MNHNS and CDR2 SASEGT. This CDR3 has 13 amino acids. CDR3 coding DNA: TGTGCCAGCAAGCGAACTAGCATCGAGACCCAGTACTTC. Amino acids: CASKRTSIETQYF.

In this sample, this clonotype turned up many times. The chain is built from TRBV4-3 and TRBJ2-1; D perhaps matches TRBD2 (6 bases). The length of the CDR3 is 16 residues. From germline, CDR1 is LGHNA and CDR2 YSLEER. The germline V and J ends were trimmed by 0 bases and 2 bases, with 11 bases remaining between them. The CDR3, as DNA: TGCGCCAGCAGCCAAGATGGAACTAGCCCCTACAATGAGCAGTTCTTC. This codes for CASSQDGTSPYNEQFF.

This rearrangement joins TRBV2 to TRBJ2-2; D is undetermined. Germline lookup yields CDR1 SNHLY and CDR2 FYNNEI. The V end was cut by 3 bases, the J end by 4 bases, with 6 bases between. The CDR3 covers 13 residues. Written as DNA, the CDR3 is TGTGCCAGCAGTGAGGACGGCACCGGGGAGCTGTTTTTT. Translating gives CASSEDGTGELFF.

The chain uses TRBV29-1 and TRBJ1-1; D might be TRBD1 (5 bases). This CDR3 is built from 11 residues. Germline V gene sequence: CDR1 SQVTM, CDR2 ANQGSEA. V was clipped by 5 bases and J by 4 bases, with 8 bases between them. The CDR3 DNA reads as TGCAGCGTTCGGGGGGGCACTGAAGCTTTCTTT. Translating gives CSVRGGTEAFF.

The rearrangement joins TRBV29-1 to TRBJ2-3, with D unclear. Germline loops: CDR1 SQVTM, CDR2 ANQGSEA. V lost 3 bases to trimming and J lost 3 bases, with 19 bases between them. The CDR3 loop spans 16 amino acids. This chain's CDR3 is CSVDASTFDSTDTQYF. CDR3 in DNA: TGCAGCGTTGACGCGTCGACCTTTGACTCGACAGATACGCAGTATTTT.

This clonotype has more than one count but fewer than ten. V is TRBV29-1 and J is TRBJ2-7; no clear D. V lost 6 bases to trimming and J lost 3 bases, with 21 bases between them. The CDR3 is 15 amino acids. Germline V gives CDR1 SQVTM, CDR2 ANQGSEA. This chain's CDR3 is CSVGTSPGRNYEQYF. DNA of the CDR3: TGCAGCGTCGGAACCTCCCCTGGACGTAACTACGAGCAGTACTTC.

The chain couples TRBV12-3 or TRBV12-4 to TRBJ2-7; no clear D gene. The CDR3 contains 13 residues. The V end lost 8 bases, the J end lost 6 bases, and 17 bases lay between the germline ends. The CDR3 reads CASRADSRSEQYF. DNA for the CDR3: TGTGCCAGCCGGGCGGATTCCCGGTCCGAGCAGTACTTC.

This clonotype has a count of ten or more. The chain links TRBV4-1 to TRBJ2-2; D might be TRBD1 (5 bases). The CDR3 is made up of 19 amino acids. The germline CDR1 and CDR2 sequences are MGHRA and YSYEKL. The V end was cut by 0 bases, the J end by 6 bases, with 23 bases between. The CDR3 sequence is CASSQDQNIRQGTSGELFF. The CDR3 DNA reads TGCGCCAGCAGCCAAGATCAGAATATCCGGCAGGGAACGTCCGGGGAGCTGTTTTTT.

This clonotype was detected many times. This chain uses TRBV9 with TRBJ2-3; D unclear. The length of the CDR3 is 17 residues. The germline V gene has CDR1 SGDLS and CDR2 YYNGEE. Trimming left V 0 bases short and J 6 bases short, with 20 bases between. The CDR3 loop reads CASSVAHQRVGLDTQYF. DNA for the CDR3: TGTGCCAGCAGCGTAGCTCATCAACGGGTGGGTTTGGATACGCAGTATTTT.

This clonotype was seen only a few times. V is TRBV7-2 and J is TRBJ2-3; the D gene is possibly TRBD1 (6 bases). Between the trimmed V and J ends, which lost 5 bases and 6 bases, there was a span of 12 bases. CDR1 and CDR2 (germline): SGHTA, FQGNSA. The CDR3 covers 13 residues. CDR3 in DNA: TGTGCCAGCAGCCCCCCAGGGGTGGATACGCAGTATTTT. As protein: CASSPPGVDTQYF.

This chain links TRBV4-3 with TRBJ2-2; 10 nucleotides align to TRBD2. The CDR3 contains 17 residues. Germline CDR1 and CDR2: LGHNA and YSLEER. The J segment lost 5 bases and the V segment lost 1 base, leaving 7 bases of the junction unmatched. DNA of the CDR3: TGCGCCAGCAGCCAAGTCAATAGCGGGAGGAAAACCGGGGAGCTGTTTTTT. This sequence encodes CASSQVNSGRKTGELFF.

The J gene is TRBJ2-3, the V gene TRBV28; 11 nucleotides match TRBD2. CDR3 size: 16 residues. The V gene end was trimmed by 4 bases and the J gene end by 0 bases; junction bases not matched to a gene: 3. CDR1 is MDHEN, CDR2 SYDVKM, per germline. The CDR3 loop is CASSSGLAASTDTQYF. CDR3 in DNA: TGTGCCAGCAGTTCGGGACTAGCGGCTAGCACAGATACGCAGTATTTT.

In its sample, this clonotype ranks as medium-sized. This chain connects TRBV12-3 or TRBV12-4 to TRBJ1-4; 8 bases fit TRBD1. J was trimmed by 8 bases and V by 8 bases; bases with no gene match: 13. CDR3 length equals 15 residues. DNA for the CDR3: TGTGCCAGCGGACAGGGTAGCGTTTTGGGGGAAAAACTGTTTTTT. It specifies CASGQGSVLGEKLFF.

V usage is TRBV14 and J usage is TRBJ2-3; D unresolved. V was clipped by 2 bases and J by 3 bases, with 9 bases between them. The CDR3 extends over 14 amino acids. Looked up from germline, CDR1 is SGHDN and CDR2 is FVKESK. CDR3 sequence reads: CASSQRTTTDTQYF. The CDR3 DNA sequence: TGTGCCAGCAGCCAAAGGACCACTACAGATACGCAGTATTTT.

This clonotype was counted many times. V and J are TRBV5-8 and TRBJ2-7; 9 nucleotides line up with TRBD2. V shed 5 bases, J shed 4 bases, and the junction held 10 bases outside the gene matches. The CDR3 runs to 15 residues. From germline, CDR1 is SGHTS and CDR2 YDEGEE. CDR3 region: CASRGIGTSFYEQYF. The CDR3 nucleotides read TGTGCCAGCAGGGGAATCGGGACTAGCTTTTACGAGCAGTACTTC. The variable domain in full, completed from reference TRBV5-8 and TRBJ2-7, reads EAGVTQSPTHLIKTRGQQATLRCSPISGHTSVYWYQQALGLGLQFLLWYDEGEERNRGNFPPRFSGRQFPNYSSELNVNALELEDSALYLCASRGIGTSFYEQYFGPGTRLTVT.

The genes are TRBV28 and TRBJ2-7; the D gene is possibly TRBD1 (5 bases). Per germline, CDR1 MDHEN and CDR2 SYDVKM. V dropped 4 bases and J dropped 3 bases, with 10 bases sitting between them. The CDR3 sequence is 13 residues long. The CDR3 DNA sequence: TGTGCCAGCAGTTCGACAGAACTCTACGAGCAGTACTTC. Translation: CASSSTELYEQYF.

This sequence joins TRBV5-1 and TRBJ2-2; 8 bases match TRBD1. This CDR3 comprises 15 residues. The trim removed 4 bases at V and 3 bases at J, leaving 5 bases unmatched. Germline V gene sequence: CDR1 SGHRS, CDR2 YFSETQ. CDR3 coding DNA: TGCGCCAGCAGCAAGGACAGGGCGGACACCGGGGAGCTGTTTTTT. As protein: CASSKDRADTGELFF.

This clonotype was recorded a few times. In DNA form, the CDR3 reads TGCGCCAGCAGTCTTATCCCGGGGACTAATGAAAAACTGTTTTTT. Translation: CASSLIPGTNEKLFF. The gene calls are TRBV5-1 and TRBJ1-4; no clear D. Trimming left V 5 bases short and J 2 bases short, with 13 bases between. Germline V gives CDR1 SGHRS, CDR2 YFSETQ. This CDR3 is 15 amino acids long. The variable domain in full, with the rest retrieved from reference TRBV5-1 and TRBJ1-4, is KAGVTQTPRYLIKTRGQQVTLSCSPISGHRSVSWYQQTPGQGLQFLFEYFSETQRNKGNFPGRFSGRQFSNSRSEMNVSTLELGDSALYLCASSLIPGTNEKLFFGSGTQLSVL.

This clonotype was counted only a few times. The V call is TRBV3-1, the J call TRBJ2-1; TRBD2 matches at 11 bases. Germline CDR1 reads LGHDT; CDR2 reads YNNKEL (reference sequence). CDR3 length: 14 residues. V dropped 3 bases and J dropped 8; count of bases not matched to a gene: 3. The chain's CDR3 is CASSQLLAGDEQFF. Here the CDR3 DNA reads TGTGCCAGCAGCCAGTTACTAGCGGGAGATGAGCAGTTCTTC.

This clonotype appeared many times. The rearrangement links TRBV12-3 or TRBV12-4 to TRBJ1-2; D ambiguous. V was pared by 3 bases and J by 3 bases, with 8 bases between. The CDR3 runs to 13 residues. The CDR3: CASSFDGDYGYTF. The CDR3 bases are TGTGCCAGCAGTTTCGATGGAGACTATGGCTACACCTTC.

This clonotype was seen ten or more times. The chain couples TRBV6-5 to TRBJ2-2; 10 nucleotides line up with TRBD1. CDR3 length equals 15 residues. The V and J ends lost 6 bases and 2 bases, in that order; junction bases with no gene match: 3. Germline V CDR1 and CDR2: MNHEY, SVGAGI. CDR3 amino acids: CASRTGGGNTGELFF. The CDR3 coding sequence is TGTGCCAGCAGGACAGGGGGCGGAAACACCGGGGAGCTGTTTTTT.

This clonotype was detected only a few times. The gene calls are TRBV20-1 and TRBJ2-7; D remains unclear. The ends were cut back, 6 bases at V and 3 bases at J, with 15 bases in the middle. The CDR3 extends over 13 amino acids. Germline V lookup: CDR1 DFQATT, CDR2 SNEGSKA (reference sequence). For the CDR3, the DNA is TGCAGTGCCAACGGTCGAATCGGCTACGAGCAGTACTTC. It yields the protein CSANGRIGYEQYF.